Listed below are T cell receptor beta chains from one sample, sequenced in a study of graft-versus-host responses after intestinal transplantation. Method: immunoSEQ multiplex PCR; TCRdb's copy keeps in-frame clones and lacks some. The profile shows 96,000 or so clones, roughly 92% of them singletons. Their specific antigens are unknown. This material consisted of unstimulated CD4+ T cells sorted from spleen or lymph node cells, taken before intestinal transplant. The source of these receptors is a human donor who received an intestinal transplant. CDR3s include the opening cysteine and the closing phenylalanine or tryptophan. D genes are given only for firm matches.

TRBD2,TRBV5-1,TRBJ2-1,TGCGCCAGCAGCTTTACTAGCGGGGTGAACAATGAGCAGTTCTTC,CASSFTSGVNNEQFF
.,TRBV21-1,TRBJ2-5,TGTGCCAGCAGCTTGGACAGGGGGCGGGAGACCCAGTACTTC,CASSLDRGRETQYF
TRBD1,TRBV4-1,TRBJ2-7,TGCGCCAGCAGCCAAGCGCTCGGGCAGGGGGTCTCCTACGAGCAGTACTTC,CASSQALGQGVSYEQYF
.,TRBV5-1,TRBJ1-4,TGCGCCAGCAGCTTGAGTCCATCATCCGGTGAAAAACTGTTTTTT,CASSLSPSSGEKLFF
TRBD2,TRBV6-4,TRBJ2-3,TGTGCCAGCAGCCCAGGGGGACTAGCCTCCACAGATACGCAGTATTTT,CASSPGGLASTDTQYF
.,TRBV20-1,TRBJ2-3,TGCAGTGCTAGAAAACAAGATACGCAGTATTTT,CSARKQDTQYF
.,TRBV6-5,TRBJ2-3,TGTGCCAGCAGTTACTTTTATTCTACAGATACGCAGTATTTT,CASSYFYSTDTQYF
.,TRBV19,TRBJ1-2,TGTGCCAGTAGTACAGCCGGGACTAACTATGGCTACACCTTC,CASSTAGTNYGYTF
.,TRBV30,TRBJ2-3,TGTGCCTGGAGTGAGGGGGGGGGCTACTCCACAGATACGCAGTATTTT,CAWSEGGGYSTDTQYF
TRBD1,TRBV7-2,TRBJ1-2,TGTGCCAGCAGCGGACAGGGAGGCATAAACTATGGCTACACCTTC,CASSGQGGINYGYTF
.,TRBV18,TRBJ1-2,TGTGCCAGCTCTTCGTACAGGCCTAACTATGGCTACACCTTC,CASSSYRPNYGYTF
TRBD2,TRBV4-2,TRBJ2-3,TGTGCCAGCAGCCAGGAACTAGCGGCCACAGATACGCAGTATTTT,CASSQELAATDTQYF
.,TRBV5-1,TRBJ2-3,TGCGCCAGCAGCTTTTACGGGGGACTCACAGATACGCAGTATTTT,CASSFYGGLTDTQYF